Below, 28 T cell receptor beta chains from the same sample are listed, as sequenced in a study of blood T cell repertoires in COVID-19. Measured with immunoSEQ multiplex PCR; TCRdb has only the in-frame clones, and not every one. The sample holds 180,000 or so clones, approximately 88% seen once. What was sequenced was PBMCs or T cells enriched from blood (not recorded which). These TCRs come from a woman in her sixties or seventies who had recovered from COVID-19.

The gene calls are TRBV7-2 and TRBJ2-7; 9 bases align to TRBD2. V lost 1 base, J lost 5 bases, and 3 bases stayed unmatched. CDR1 SGHTA and CDR2 FQGNSA come from the germline V gene. The CDR3 has 14 amino acids. CDR3 in amino acids: CASSLGGRVDEQYF. The CDR3 DNA sequence: TGTGCCAGCAGCTTAGGCGGGAGGGTGGACGAGCAGTACTTC. Using reference TRBV7-2 and TRBJ2-7 for the parts outside the CDR3, the full variable domain is GAGVSQSPSNKVTEKGKDVELRCDPISGHTALYWYRQSLGQGLEFLIYFQGNSAPDKSGLPSDRFSAERTGGSVSTLTIQRTQQEDSAVYLCASSLGGRVDEQYFGPGTRLTVT.

This clone was found a few times. This chain links TRBV5-1 with TRBJ1-2; 11 bases agree with TRBD1. Germline V gives CDR1 SGHRS, CDR2 YFSETQ. This CDR3 comprises 13 residues. J lost 9 bases, V lost 4 bases, and 5 bases had no gene match. CDR3 nucleotide sequence: TGCGCCAGCAGCGCGGGACAGGGGGACCGCTACACCTTC. Amino acids: CASSAGQGDRYTF.

This clone appeared once. This chain joins TRBV24-1 and TRBJ1-1, with D uncertain. The V end was cut by 1 base, the J end by 11 bases, with 10 bases between. CDR1 is KGHDR and CDR2 is SFDVKD in the germline V gene. The CDR3 has 12 amino acids. CDR3 sequence reads: CATSDFGRVAFF. The CDR3 DNA is TGTGCCACCAGTGATTTCGGGAGGGTGGCTTTCTTT.

This clone was detected only once. The chain links TRBV29-1 to TRBJ2-3, with a possible D match to TRBD2 (6 bases). The CDR3 has 15 residues. The V end was cut by 4 bases, the J end by 2 bases, with 16 bases between. Germline-derived CDR1 and CDR2 are SQVTM and ANQGSEA. CDR3 residues: CSVAPTTRNTDTQYF. The CDR3, as DNA: TGCAGCGTTGCCCCGACGACTAGGAACACAGATACGCAGTATTTT.

The chain joins TRBV28 to TRBJ2-2; TRBD2 aligns across 11 bases. This CDR3 comprises 16 residues. J was trimmed by 5 bases and V by 6 bases; bases with no gene match: 8. Germline CDR1 is MDHEN and CDR2 is SYDVKM. The CDR3 is CASSPGLAGTTGELFF. The CDR3, as DNA: TGTGCCAGCAGCCCCGGACTAGCGGGTACTACCGGGGAGCTGTTTTTT.

The sample holds a few counts of this clone. The CDR3 sequence: CASSQGTTGLAYEQYF. The CDR3 DNA reads TGCGCCAGCAGCCAGGGAACGACAGGGTTGGCCTACGAGCAGTACTTC. This chain uses TRBV4-1 with TRBJ2-7; 7 nucleotides line up with TRBD1. With V trimmed by 3 bases and J by 2 bases, 10 bases remained unmatched. There are 16 residues in the CDR3. Germline V gene lookup returns CDR1 MGHRA and CDR2 YSYEKL.

The chain combines TRBV9 with TRBJ2-2, with 9 bases aligning to TRBD2. Germline V gives CDR1 SGDLS, CDR2 YYNGEE. The CDR3 has 14 amino acids. V gave up 4 bases and J gave up 5 bases; unmatched junction bases: 3. The DNA for the CDR3 is TGTGCCAGCAGCTTAGCGGGAGAGACCGGGGAGCTGTTTTTT. Protein sequence: CASSLAGETGELFF.

The chain links TRBV7-9 to TRBJ2-7, with D possibly being TRBD2 (6 bases). In germline, CDR1 is SEHNR, CDR2 FQNEAQ (reference sequence). V lost 3 bases, J lost 0 bases, and 15 bases lay in between. The CDR3 has 16 amino acids. The CDR3 protein is CASSFQVRGTSYEQYF. The CDR3 DNA follows: TGTGCCAGCAGCTTCCAAGTGCGCGGGACCTCCTACGAGCAGTACTTC.

This clone was detected only once. The genes are TRBV5-6 and TRBJ2-6; TRBD2 agrees at 7 bases. V lost 0 bases, J lost 1 base, and 10 bases stayed unmatched. CDR3 size: 19 residues. Germline CDR1 reads SGHDT; CDR2 reads YYEEEE. In DNA, the CDR3 is TGTGCCAGCAGCTTGGGTGTCGCGGGAGCTAGATCTGGGGCCAACGTCCTGACTTTC. Amino acid sequence: CASSLGVAGARSGANVLTF.

This clone has more than one count but fewer than ten. The chain combines TRBV5-6 with TRBJ2-1; TRBD2 matches 9 bases. Trimming cost V 4 bases and J 10 bases; bases outside gene matches: 9. This CDR3 is 14 amino acids long. Germline-derived CDR1 and CDR2 are SGHDT and YYEEEE. The CDR3 region has the DNA TGTGCCAGCAGCCCTGGACTAGCGCGTAGCGAGCAGTTCTTC. As protein: CASSPGLARSEQFF.

The V and J genes are TRBV19 and TRBJ2-7; TRBD2 matches 7 bases. Germline V lookup: CDR1 LNHDA, CDR2 SQIVND (reference sequence). The CDR3 runs 13 residues. V lost 4 bases, J lost 3 bases, and 3 bases stayed unmatched. The CDR3 DNA is TGTGCCAGTAGTAAAAGCGGGGACTACGAGCAGTACTTC. This codes for CASSKSGDYEQYF.

The rearrangement joins TRBV4-1 to TRBJ2-3; 9 positions match TRBD1. CDR3 length equals 16 residues. Germline trimming cut 4 bases from V and 8 bases from J; bases unmatched to any gene: 13. Germline lookup yields CDR1 MGHRA and CDR2 YSYEKL. CDR3 sequence: CASSLPGQGQGGTQYF. The DNA for the CDR3 is TGCGCCAGCAGCCTCCCGGGACAGGGACAAGGGGGTACGCAGTATTTT.

This clone was detected only a few times. The rearrangement joins TRBV5-4 to TRBJ1-3; 7 bases are shared with TRBD1. CDR3 length: 14 amino acids. Looked up from germline, CDR1 is SGHNT and CDR2 is YYREEE (reference sequence). J gave up 3 bases and V 3 bases, and 3 bases lay outside the gene matches. The CDR3 DNA reads as TGTGCCAGCAGCTCCCGGGACAGTGGAAACACCATATATTTT. Residues: CASSSRDSGNTIYF.

This chain uses TRBV7-9 with TRBJ2-6; 7 bases map to TRBD1. CDR3 size: 18 residues. Unmatched junction bases numbered 13, after V lost 4 bases and J lost 4 bases. CDR1 and CDR2 (germline): SEHNR, FQNEAQ (reference sequence). CDR3 sequence: CASSSKSSTGFGANVLTF. In DNA form, the CDR3 reads TGTGCCAGCAGCTCCAAATCATCGACAGGGTTCGGGGCCAACGTCCTGACTTTC.

The gene calls are TRBV28 and TRBJ1-4; tentative D call: TRBD1 (5 bases). Germline V lookup: CDR1 MDHEN, CDR2 SYDVKM. The germline V and J ends were trimmed by 5 bases and 7 bases, with 17 bases remaining between them. This CDR3 contains 15 residues. The CDR3 region has the DNA TGTGCCAGCAGTACCACGGGGGTGCTTTCTGAAAAACTGTTTTTT. Its protein is CASSTTGVLSEKLFF.

The chain recombines TRBV3-1 (or the pseudogene TRBV3-2) with TRBJ2-1; possible D gene TRBD2, 5 bases. V was clipped by 4 bases and J by 9 bases, with 7 bases between them. Germline V lookup: CDR1 LGHDT, CDR2 YNNKEL (reference sequence). The CDR3 contains 11 residues. The CDR3 nucleotides are TGTGCCAGCAGCCCGGGGTCTGAGCAGTTCTTC. It codes for CASSPGSEQFF.

The chain combines TRBV27 with TRBJ2-1, with D uncertain. This CDR3 contains 14 residues. Germline CDR1 and CDR2: MNHEY and SMNVEV (reference sequence). The V and J ends lost 10 bases and 0 bases respectively, with 13 bases between them. This CDR3 is CATQNPSSYNEQFF. Here the CDR3 DNA reads TGTGCCACCCAAAATCCGAGCTCCTACAATGAGCAGTTCTTC.

V is TRBV2 and J is TRBJ2-3, with 11 bases identical to TRBD2. This CDR3 region has 16 residues. CDR1 and CDR2 (germline): SNHLY, FYNNEI. The V gene end was trimmed by 4 bases and the J gene end by 4 bases; junction bases not matched to a gene: 7. CDR3 protein: CASSGSTSGSPDTQYF. CDR3 nucleotide sequence: TGTGCCAGCAGTGGTTCCACTAGCGGGAGCCCAGATACGCAGTATTTT.

There are a few counts of this clone. The rearrangement joins TRBV7-8 to TRBJ2-7; tentatively, D is TRBD2 (5 bases). Germline lookup yields CDR1 SGHVS and CDR2 FQNEAQ. V lost 1 base to trimming and J lost 9 bases, with 22 bases between them. This CDR3 comprises 16 residues. The CDR3 bases are TGTGCCAGCAGCTTAGTAGAGGAACGGGGTTCCGCTGGGCAGTACTTC. It is translated as CASSLVEERGSAGQYF.

For this clone: The same CDR3 also results from other DNA sequences found in this sample. The V and J genes are TRBV5-1 and TRBJ2-3; 8 bases line up with TRBD1. Germline-derived CDR1 and CDR2 are SGHRS and YFSETQ. The CDR3 runs to 16 residues. V lost 0 bases to trimming and J lost 2 bases; unmatched junction nucleotides: 5. The CDR3 region is CASSLGGQGPTDTQYF. CDR3 nucleotide sequence: TGCGCCAGCAGCTTGGGAGGACAGGGCCCCACAGATACGCAGTATTTT. The entire variable domain, with the rest obtained from reference TRBV5-1 and TRBJ2-3, is as follows: KAGVTQTPRYLIKTRGQQVTLSCSPISGHRSVSWYQQTPGQGLQFLFEYFSETQRNKGNFPGRFSGRQFSNSRSEMNVSTLELGDSALYLCASSLGGQGPTDTQYFGPGTRLTVL.

The chain uses TRBV2 and TRBJ1-1; 9 bases align to TRBD1. The CDR3 extends over 17 amino acids. The junction had 17 bases not matched to a gene; V was cut back by 8 bases and J by 4 bases. In germline, CDR1 is SNHLY, CDR2 FYNNEI. The CDR3 nucleotides are TGTGCCAGCTTTCCGGGACAGGGCCTCTCAAGCGGCACTGAAGCTTTCTTT. Translating it yields CASFPGQGLSSGTEAFF.

The chain recombines TRBV18 with TRBJ2-3, with D possibly being TRBD2 (6 bases). The CDR3 sequence is 13 residues long. Looked up from germline, CDR1 is KGHSH and CDR2 is LQKENI. V was shortened by 4 bases and J by 3 bases, with 8 bases between the two germline ends. CDR3 residues: CASSRGGTDTQYF. For the CDR3, the DNA is TGTGCCAGCTCACGCGGAGGGACAGATACGCAGTATTTT.

This clone has more than one count but fewer than ten. The V call is TRBV19, the J call TRBJ2-7; 9 positions match TRBD2. Germline values: CDR1 LNHDA, CDR2 SQIVND (reference sequence). The CDR3 extends over 16 amino acids. Trimming at V came to 3 bases and at J to 3 bases, leaving 9 bases not matched to a gene. CDR3 region: CASSMRGGTYIYEQYF. The CDR3 nucleotides read TGTGCCAGTAGTATGCGGGGGGGGACATACATCTACGAGCAGTACTTC.

This chain uses TRBV5-6 with TRBJ2-5, with TRBD2 identical over 11 bases. The V gene end was trimmed by 2 bases and the J gene end by 5 bases; junction bases not matched to a gene: 11. The CDR3 length is 17 residues. CDR1 is SGHDT and CDR2 is YYEEEE in the germline V gene. DNA for the CDR3: TGTGCCAGCAGCTTCCTTACTAGCGGGGGAATGAGGGAGACCCAGTACTTC. The encoded protein is CASSFLTSGGMRETQYF.

The V and J genes are TRBV7-7 and TRBJ2-1; D is perhaps TRBD1 (7 bases). Trimming shortened V by 5 bases and J by 7 bases, and 21 bases separated the two germline ends. The germline gives CDR1 SSHAT, CDR2 FNYEAQ (reference sequence). The CDR3 length is 16 residues. The CDR3 DNA reads as TGTGCCAGCAGCCCCTCCCAGGGGGAGGTTTCGAATGAGCAGTTCTTC. Residues: CASSPSQGEVSNEQFF. The full variable domain, completed using reference TRBV7-7 and TRBJ2-1, is GAGVSQSPRYKVTKRGQDVTLRCDPISSHATLYWYQQALGQGPEFLTYFNYEAQPDKSGLPSDRFSAERPEGSISTLTIQRTEQRDSAMYRCASSPSQGEVSNEQFFGPGTRLTVL.

The rearrangement joins TRBV7-2 to TRBJ1-6; 11 bases map to TRBD1. J was trimmed by 10 bases and V by 3 bases; bases with no gene match: 8. This CDR3 comprises 16 residues. CDR1 is SGHTA, CDR2 FQGNSA, per germline. In nucleotides, the CDR3 is TGTGCCAGCAGCTTTAGAGGACAGGGGGCTCGGTCACCCCTCCACTTT. It specifies CASSFRGQGARSPLHF.

The chain is built from TRBV7-9 and TRBJ1-2, with a weak D call TRBD1 (6 bases). The CDR3 runs to 14 residues. CDR1 is SEHNR and CDR2 is FQNEAQ in the germline V gene (reference sequence). Trimming took off 4 bases at V and 4 bases at J, with 13 bases between the two ends. The CDR3 nucleotides are TGTGCCAGCAGCTCCGGCCGGGGGGCCTATGGCTACACCTTC. It codes for CASSSGRGAYGYTF.

The chain is built from TRBV19 and TRBJ2-4, with a weak D call TRBD1 (7 bases). The CDR3 sequence is 16 residues long. Germline CDR1 LNHDA, CDR2 SQIVND (reference sequence). The V gene lost 5 bases and the J gene lost 0 bases, with 14 bases spanning the gap. In DNA, the CDR3 is TGTGCCAGTAGTGTCGGGGGACAGCTAGCCAAAAACATTCAGTACTTC. It translates to CASSVGGQLAKNIQYF.